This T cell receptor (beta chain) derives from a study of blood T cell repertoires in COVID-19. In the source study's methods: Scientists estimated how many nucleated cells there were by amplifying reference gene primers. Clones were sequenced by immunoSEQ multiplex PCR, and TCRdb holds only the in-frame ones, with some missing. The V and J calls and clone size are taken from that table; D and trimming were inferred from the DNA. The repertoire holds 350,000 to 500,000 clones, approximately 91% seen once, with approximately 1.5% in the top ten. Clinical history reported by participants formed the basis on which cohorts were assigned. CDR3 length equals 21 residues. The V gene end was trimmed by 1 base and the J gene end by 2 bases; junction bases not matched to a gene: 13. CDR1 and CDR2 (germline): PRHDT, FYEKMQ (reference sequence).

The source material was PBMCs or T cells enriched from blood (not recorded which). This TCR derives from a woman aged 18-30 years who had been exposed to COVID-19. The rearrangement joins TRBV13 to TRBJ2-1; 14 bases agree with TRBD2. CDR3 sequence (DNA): TGTGCCAGCAGCTTAGTAAGATCGGGACTAGCGGGAGACCGGACCTACAATGAGCAGTTCTTC. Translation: CASSLVRSGLAGDRTYNEQFF.